These 25 T cell receptor beta chains came from one sample sequenced in a study of T cell responses to AZD1222 COVID-19 vaccine. This table comes from immunoSEQ multiplex PCR, and its TCRdb copy is limited to in-frame clones, with some not included. Among 130,000 to 150,000 clones listed, approximately 78% were seen once. The material sequenced was peripheral blood, taken on day 0 of MenACWY control vaccination. These receptors came from an adult in good health.

The chain combines TRBV25-1 with TRBJ1-3; TRBD1 agrees at 7 bases. The CDR3 covers 18 residues. The trim removed 0 bases at V and 4 bases at J, leaving 12 bases unmatched. Germline CDR1 reads MGHDK; CDR2 reads SYGVNS. The chain's CDR3 is CASSEYQGQPSQGNTIYF. CDR3 nucleotides: TGTGCCAGCAGTGAATATCAGGGACAGCCCAGCCAAGGAAACACCATATATTTT.

This chain uses TRBV10-3 with TRBJ2-7; weak D call: TRBD1 (6 bases). The CDR3 is 13 amino acids. From germline, CDR1 is ENHRY and CDR2 SYGVKD. The V and J ends lost 4 bases and 6 bases respectively, with 13 bases between them. CDR3 nucleotides: TGTGCCATCAGTGTTTCAGGGGATCCCGAGCAGTACGTC. Amino acids: CAISVSGDPEQYV.

This sequence joins TRBV2 and TRBJ1-5; 8 bases fit TRBD1. The CDR3 length is 15 residues. Germline V gene data show CDR1 as SNHLY and CDR2 as FYNNEI. J gave up 4 bases and V 6 bases, and 8 bases lay outside the gene matches. This CDR3 reads CASSRGQGSNQPQHF. The CDR3 nucleotides read TGTGCCAGCAGCCGCGGACAGGGAAGTAATCAGCCCCAGCATTTT.

The rearrangement links TRBV12-5 to TRBJ2-2; tentative D call: TRBD2 (7 bases). Per the germline V gene, CDR1 is LGHNT and CDR2 is FRNRAP. This CDR3 has 16 amino acids. V lost 2 bases and J lost 8, with 18 bases in between. The CDR3: CASGLTPGGHSGELFF. The DNA of the CDR3 is TGTGCTAGTGGTTTGACCCCGGGGGGCCACTCTGGGGAGCTGTTTTTT.

This chain joins TRBV3-1 (or the pseudogene TRBV3-2) and TRBJ2-5; TRBD1 matches at 7 bases. V shed 1 base, J shed 7 bases, and the junction held 9 bases outside the gene matches. The CDR3 totals 15 residues. Per germline, CDR1 LGHDT and CDR2 YNNKEL (reference sequence). The chain's CDR3 is CASSQGVGQAATQYF. DNA of the CDR3: TGTGCCAGCAGCCAAGGGGTAGGACAGGCCGCGACCCAGTACTTC.

V gene TRBV12-3 or TRBV12-4 combines with J gene TRBJ1-4; 9 positions match TRBD1. The CDR3 is 13 amino acids. V dropped 6 bases and J dropped 8; count of bases not matched to a gene: 4. The CDR3 is CASSRDRVEKLFF. CDR3 DNA sequence: TGTGCCAGCAGCAGGGACAGGGTGGAAAAACTGTTTTTT.

This clone was recorded only once. The chain joins TRBV2 to TRBJ2-5; D possibly corresponds to TRBD2 (6 bases). This CDR3 region has 14 residues. V was pared by 4 bases and J by 3 bases, with 12 bases between. CDR1 SNHLY and CDR2 FYNNEI come from the germline V gene. For the CDR3, the DNA is TGTGCCAGCAGTGGGGGGACTTTCGAAGAGACCCAGTACTTC. This translates into CASSGGTFEETQYF.

The genes are TRBV19 and TRBJ1-5; possible D gene TRBD1, 6 bases. The CDR3 sequence is 14 residues long. Trimming took 6 bases from V and 7 from J, leaving 16 bases between them. CDR1 and CDR2 from the germline V gene are LNHDA and SQIVND (reference sequence). CDR3 loop: CASSPTGNRQPQHF. In DNA form, the CDR3 reads TGTGCCAGTAGCCCTACAGGGAACAGGCAGCCCCAGCATTTT. Supplemented by reference TRBV19 and TRBJ1-5, the full variable domain reads DGGITQSPKYLFRKEGQNVTLSCEQNLNHDAMYWYRQDPGQGLRLIYYSQIVNDFQKGDIAEGYSVSREKKESFPLTVTSAQKNPTAFYLCASSPTGNRQPQHFGDGTRLSIL.

This chain uses TRBV7-2 with TRBJ2-3; TRBD2 matches at 11 bases. The CDR3 runs to 13 residues. Germline V CDR1 and CDR2: SGHTA, FQGNSA. J gave up 8 bases and V 5 bases, and 3 bases lay outside the gene matches. The CDR3 sequence: CASSTGTSGTQYF. The DNA for the CDR3 is TGTGCCAGCAGCACCGGGACTAGCGGTACGCAGTATTTT.

The V call is TRBV12-2, the J call TRBJ2-7; the table's D call TRBD2 went unverified against the DNA. TRBV12-2 is a pseudogene locus. CDR3 size: 15 residues. Here the CDR3 DNA reads TGTGCAAGTCGCTTAGATCGGGGAAACTCCTACGAGCAGTACTTC. Encoded protein: CASRLDRGNSYEQYF.

V is TRBV5-1 and J is TRBJ1-4; TRBD1 is a possible D gene (6 bases). Trimming pared 1 base from V and 8 bases from J, leaving 15 bases between. CDR3 length equals 15 residues. Per germline, CDR1 SGHRS and CDR2 YFSETQ. The CDR3 nucleotides read TGCGCCAGCAGCTTGTCCACAGGGTTAGGAGAAAAACTGTTTTTT. It codes for CASSLSTGLGEKLFF. Supplemented by reference TRBV5-1 and TRBJ1-4, the full variable domain reads KAGVTQTPRYLIKTRGQQVTLSCSPISGHRSVSWYQQTPGQGLQFLFEYFSETQRNKGNFPGRFSGRQFSNSRSEMNVSTLELGDSALYLCASSLSTGLGEKLFFGSGTQLSVL.

This chain uses TRBV9 with TRBJ1-1; D remains unclear. Germline values: CDR1 SGDLS, CDR2 YYNGEE. The CDR3 loop spans 14 amino acids. V was shortened by 0 bases and J by 4 bases, with 10 bases between the two germline ends. As DNA, the CDR3 is TGTGCCAGCAGCGTAGAGTGGGTAGGCACTGAAGCTTTCTTT. This sequence encodes CASSVEWVGTEAFF. The full variable domain, its missing parts supplied by reference TRBV9 and TRBJ1-1, is DSGVTQTPKHLITATGQRVTLRCSPRSGDLSVYWYQQSLDQGLQFLIQYYNGEERAKGNILERFSAQQFPDLHSELNLSSLELGDSALYFCASSVEWVGTEAFFGQGTRLTVV.

The chain combines TRBV5-4 with TRBJ1-1; no clear D. The CDR3 extends over 14 amino acids. The V gene's germline CDR1 is SGHNT and CDR2 YYREEE (reference sequence). The ends were cut back, 2 bases at V and 1 base at J, with 9 bases in the middle. The CDR3, as DNA: TGTGCCAGCAGCTTAGGCAGTAGGAACACTGAAGCTTTCTTT. Translation: CASSLGSRNTEAFF.

This chain joins TRBV5-5 and TRBJ1-6; the match to TRBD1 covers 9 bases. The ends lost 5 bases at V and 4 bases at J; junction bases unmatched: 13. Germline loops: CDR1 SGHKS, CDR2 YYEKEE (reference sequence). The CDR3 runs 18 residues. CDR3 protein: CASSFAVGTGTYNSPLHF. CDR3 coding DNA: TGTGCCAGCAGTTTTGCCGTCGGGACAGGGACGTATAATTCACCCCTCCACTTT.

In this sample, this clone turned up a few times. The J gene is TRBJ2-2, the V gene TRBV7-7, with 7 bases matching TRBD1. Germline values: CDR1 SSHAT, CDR2 FNYEAQ (reference sequence). V shed 5 bases, J shed 4 bases, and the junction held 10 bases outside the gene matches. The CDR3 is 16 residues long. Here the CDR3 reads CASSPRQGSATGELFF. CDR3 sequence (DNA): TGTGCCAGCAGCCCTAGACAGGGATCGGCCACCGGGGAGCTGTTTTTT. The full variable domain, with the rest looked up from reference TRBV7-7 and TRBJ2-2, is GAGVSQSPRYKVTKRGQDVTLRCDPISSHATLYWYQQALGQGPEFLTYFNYEAQPDKSGLPSDRFSAERPEGSISTLTIQRTEQRDSAMYRCASSPRQGSATGELFFGEGSRLTVL.

CDR3 nucleotide sequence: TGTGCCAGCAGCCCCGTAGCGGGGGGGGTGGATGAGCAGTTCTTC. Translating it yields CASSPVAGGVDEQFF. The chain couples TRBV3-1 (or the pseudogene TRBV3-2) to TRBJ2-1; 11 nucleotides align to TRBD2. After removal of 4 bases from V and 8 bases from J, the junction contained 7 bases not matched to a gene. This CDR3 is built from 15 residues. Germline values: CDR1 LGHDT, CDR2 YNNKEL (reference sequence).

V gene TRBV7-9 combines with J gene TRBJ2-5; no firm D call. Germline V gene sequence: CDR1 SEHNR, CDR2 FQNEAQ (reference sequence). The CDR3 contains 16 residues. V gave up 0 bases and J gave up 2 bases, with 13 bases separating them. The CDR3 here is CASSLAYSPSQETQYF. CDR3 DNA: TGTGCCAGCAGCTTAGCGTACAGCCCCTCACAAGAGACCCAGTACTTC.

The V call is TRBV5-1, the J call TRBJ2-2; 7 nucleotides line up with TRBD1. Germline V gene lookup returns CDR1 SGHRS and CDR2 YFSETQ. Trimming took 0 bases from V and 7 from J; bases not matched to a gene: 12. This CDR3 is 17 amino acids long. In DNA form, the CDR3 reads TGCGCCAGCAGCTTGGCGGCCCGAGGGGGCGCAGGCGGGGAGCTGTTTTTT. It encodes CASSLAARGGAGGELFF.

This chain uses TRBV3-1 (or the pseudogene TRBV3-2) with TRBJ1-2, with a weak D call TRBD1 (6 bases). Germline CDR1 reads LGHDT; CDR2 reads YNNKEL (reference sequence). The CDR3 contains 16 residues. Trimming took off 4 bases at V and 1 base at J, with 16 bases between the two ends. The CDR3 nucleotides are TGTGCCAGCAGCCTGTGGACAGTTTCGGGTAACTATGGCTACACCTTC. Its protein product is CASSLWTVSGNYGYTF.

The V gene is TRBV30, the J gene TRBJ1-1; no firm D call. The germline V and J ends were trimmed by 3 bases and 0 bases, with 14 bases remaining between them. The CDR3 loop spans 15 amino acids. The germline V gene has CDR1 GTSNPN and CDR2 SVGIG (reference sequence). The CDR3 sequence: CAWRKVGRLNTEAFF. CDR3 DNA: TGTGCCTGGAGAAAGGTGGGCAGATTGAACACTGAAGCTTTCTTT.

This clone was detected only once. The genes are TRBV12-3 or TRBV12-4 and TRBJ2-2; possible D gene TRBD2, 5 bases. V was pared by 7 bases and J by 7 bases, with 10 bases between. The CDR3 is 12 residues long. The CDR3 bases are TGTGCCAGCACCTCTGGACTCGGGGAGCTGTTTTTT. It yields the protein CASTSGLGELFF.

This rearrangement joins TRBV11-2 to TRBJ2-3; either TRBD1 or TRBD2 may fit D (7 bases each). Per germline, CDR1 SGHAT and CDR2 FQNNGV. Trimming left V 1 base short and J 2 bases short, with 16 bases between. This CDR3 has 17 residues. The CDR3: CASSLAGGRDYTDTQYF. The DNA for the CDR3 is TGTGCCAGCAGCTTAGCAGGGGGGCGGGACTACACAGATACGCAGTATTTT.

V and J are TRBV15 and TRBJ2-7; D is perhaps TRBD2 (6 bases). Trimming removed 3 bases from V and 5 bases from J, with 14 bases in between. Germline V gene lookup returns CDR1 LNHNV and CDR2 YYDKDF (reference sequence). CDR3 length equals 14 residues. This CDR3 reads CATSRSGTFHEQYF. DNA for the CDR3: TGTGCCACCAGCAGGAGTGGGACTTTTCACGAGCAGTACTTC.

This rearrangement joins TRBV6-5 to TRBJ2-5; 7 bases align to TRBD1. This CDR3 has 15 residues. The germline V gene has CDR1 MNHEY and CDR2 SVGAGI. V gave up 7 bases and J gave up 5 bases; unmatched junction bases: 13. CDR3 region: CASTFDRAPGETQYF. The CDR3 nucleotides read TGTGCCAGCACCTTCGACAGGGCCCCGGGGGAGACCCAGTACTTC.

Regarding this clone: At the DNA level, this CDR3 is encoded by other sequences in the same sample as well. The V gene is TRBV10-3, the J gene TRBJ2-7; TRBD1 is a possible D gene (5 bases). V lost 2 bases, J lost 3 bases, and 5 bases lay in between. The CDR3 contains 12 residues. CDR1 is ENHRY and CDR2 is SYGVKD in the germline V gene. CDR3 DNA sequence: TGTGCCATCAGTGAGCAGGGCTACGAGCAGTACTTC. Translated, it gives CAISEQGYEQYF.